Following are 18 T cell receptor beta chains from one sample sequenced in a study of high-grade serous ovarian cancer treatment subgroups (dated by TCRdb to the early 2020s). The method was the immunoSEQ multiplex PCR assay. Not all clones reach the TCRdb copy of this immuneACCESS table, which keeps in-frame sequences only. Checked studies attribute under half of the gap to unresolved V genes and leave the rest unexplained. Present in this sample are roughly 4,100 clones, 69% of which were seen just once. The ten largest clonotypes hold approximately 10% of the sample. Collection of tumor samples took place before definitive surgery or chemotherapy. Source material: tumor tissue. These receptors were collected from a human donor with high-grade serous ovarian cancer.

The J gene is TRBJ1-3, the V gene TRBV10-2, with TRBD1 identical over 7 bases. Germline CDR1 WSHSY, CDR2 SAAADI. The CDR3 is 14 residues long. V trimming: 2 bases; J trimming: 4 bases; junction bases outside the gene matches: 2. The CDR3 protein is CASSERDRGNTIYF. The CDR3 bases are TGCGCCAGCAGTGAGAGGGACAGAGGAAACACCATATATTTT.

Only a few counts were recorded for this clone. The rearrangement links TRBV2 to TRBJ1-5, with TRBD1 matching over 7 bases. Looked up from germline, CDR1 is SNHLY and CDR2 is FYNNEI. The ends lost 4 bases at V and 0 bases at J; junction bases unmatched: 3. This CDR3 contains 15 residues. Here the CDR3 reads CASSGQGHSNQPQHF. As DNA, the CDR3 is TGTGCCAGCAGTGGACAGGGACATAGCAATCAGCCCCAGCATTTT.

V and J are TRBV5-8 and TRBJ2-7; 9 bases fit TRBD1. Germline V lookup: CDR1 SGHTS, CDR2 YDEGEE. The CDR3 loop spans 13 amino acids. V shed 3 bases, J shed 4 bases, and the junction held 2 bases outside the gene matches. For the CDR3, the DNA is TGTGCCAGCAGCTACGACAGGGGGTACGAGCAGTACGTC. Protein sequence: CASSYDRGYEQYV.

This chain links TRBV9 with TRBJ2-3; maybe TRBD2 (5 bases). There are 16 residues in the CDR3. V lost 0 bases to trimming and J lost 3 bases, with 14 bases between them. Germline CDR1 reads SGDLS; CDR2 reads YYNGEE. CDR3 nucleotide sequence: TGTGCCAGCAGCGTAGCTGAGGGAGTTTATACAGATACGCAGTATTTT. Encoded protein: CASSVAEGVYTDTQYF.

This chain links TRBV28 with TRBJ2-3; possible D gene TRBD1, 6 bases. CDR1 and CDR2 (germline): MDHEN, SYDVKM. V was shortened by 3 bases and J by 3 bases, with 10 bases between the two germline ends. The CDR3 totals 14 residues. The CDR3 DNA sequence: TGTGCCAGCAGTTTCCTTCAGGGGACAGATACGCAGTATTTT. Its protein is CASSFLQGTDTQYF.

This clone was recorded only once. The chain uses TRBV7-2 and TRBJ2-6, with 9 bases identical to TRBD1. The length of the CDR3 is 17 residues. The germline V gene encodes CDR1 SGHTA and CDR2 FQGNSA. With 4 bases clipped from V and 2 bases from J, the junction kept 6 bases outside the gene matches. DNA for the CDR3: TGTGCCAGCAGCTCGGGACAGGGAATTGCTGGGGCCAACGTCCTGACTTTC. As protein: CASSSGQGIAGANVLTF.

With regard to this clone: Additional DNA sequences in this sample encode the identical CDR3. This chain uses TRBV5-5 with TRBJ2-5; D remains ambiguous. The ends were cut back, 4 bases at V and 2 bases at J, with 12 bases in the middle. The germline gives CDR1 SGHKS, CDR2 YYEKEE (reference sequence). This CDR3 has 14 residues. CDR3 protein: CASSLGQLQETQYF. As DNA, the CDR3 is TGTGCCAGCAGCCTAGGTCAACTACAAGAGACCCAGTACTTC.

The rearrangement links TRBV11-2 to TRBJ2-2; 7 bases match TRBD1. The V and J ends lost 5 bases and 5 bases, in that order; junction bases with no gene match: 11. CDR1 is SGHAT and CDR2 is FQNNGV in the germline V gene. This CDR3 comprises 16 residues. CDR3 bases: TGTGCCAGCAGCAAGACAGGGATGGGGTCGACCGGGGAGCTGTTTTTT. Its translation is CASSKTGMGSTGELFF.

This clone was recorded a few times. This chain joins TRBV20-1 and TRBJ1-2; no definite D call. Trimming removed 6 bases at V and 7 bases at J, with 12 bases between. The CDR3 is 11 amino acids. Germline V gives CDR1 DFQATT, CDR2 SNEGSKA (reference sequence). CDR3 sequence: CSAAAEGGYTF. CDR3 DNA sequence: TGCAGTGCGGCCGCTGAGGGTGGCTACACCTTC.

This chain links TRBV19 with TRBJ2-7, with D perhaps being TRBD1 or TRBD2 (5 bases each). This CDR3 spans 14 amino acids. Germline V gene sequence: CDR1 LNHDA, CDR2 SQIVND (reference sequence). V was pared by 3 bases and J by 6 bases, with 15 bases between. The CDR3 DNA sequence: TGTGCCAGTAGTATCGGGGCGGATTTGGCCGAGCAGTACTTC. Amino acids: CASSIGADLAEQYF. Together with reference TRBV19 and TRBJ2-7, the CDR3 gives the full variable domain: DGGITQSPKYLFRKEGQNVTLSCEQNLNHDAMYWYRQDPGQGLRLIYYSQIVNDFQKGDIAEGYSVSREKKESFPLTVTSAQKNPTAFYLCASSIGADLAEQYFGPGTRLTVT.

CDR3 protein: CARTADSLRGYTF. The CDR3 region has the DNA TGCGCCAGAACCGCGGACAGCCTCCGGGGCTACACCTTC. The chain uses TRBV10-1 and TRBJ1-2; perhaps TRBD1 as D (6 bases). Germline V gene sequence: CDR1 WNHNN, CDR2 SYGVQD (reference sequence). Trimming took off 9 bases at V and 8 bases at J, with 19 bases between the two ends. CDR3 length equals 13 residues.

This clone occurred a few times. V is TRBV6-5 and J is TRBJ2-5; 11 bases are shared with TRBD2. The length of the CDR3 is 15 residues. J gave up 5 bases and V 6 bases, and 8 bases lay outside the gene matches. CDR1 is MNHEY, CDR2 SVGAGI, per germline. The chain's CDR3 is CASSLLAGALETQYF. The CDR3 DNA sequence: TGTGCCAGCAGCTTACTAGCGGGGGCTTTGGAGACCCAGTACTTC.

The gene calls are TRBV11-3 and TRBJ2-3, with no clear D. Germline assignment: CDR1 SGHNT and CDR2 YENEEA. This CDR3 contains 14 residues. Trimming left V 1 base short and J 3 bases short, with 8 bases between. The CDR3: CASSLGSITDTQYF. The CDR3 DNA sequence: TGTGCCAGCAGCTTAGGCAGCATAACAGATACGCAGTATTTT.

The rearrangement links TRBV19 to TRBJ1-1, with a weak D call TRBD1 (5 bases). Trimming took 3 bases from V and 5 from J, leaving 19 bases between them. Germline V gives CDR1 LNHDA, CDR2 SQIVND (reference sequence). This CDR3 has 16 amino acids. The CDR3 sequence is CASSMTLGRGYTEAFF. The CDR3 nucleotides read TGTGCCAGTAGTATGACCCTCGGCCGGGGCTATACTGAAGCTTTCTTT.

In the case of this clone: Other DNA sequences in this sample translate to the same CDR3. V is TRBV30 and J is TRBJ2-5, with a tentative D call TRBD1 (6 bases). CDR1 and CDR2 from the germline V gene are GTSNPN and SVGIG (reference sequence). The CDR3 length is 13 residues. V gave up 0 bases and J gave up 5 bases, with 10 bases separating them. CDR3 sequence reads: CAWSVLRGETQYF. CDR3 nucleotides: TGTGCCTGGAGTGTACTTAGGGGGGAGACCCAGTACTTC.

This clone was seen a few times. The rearrangement uses TRBV7-3 and TRBJ2-5, with 8 bases aligning to TRBD2. Trimming removed 3 bases from V and 4 bases from J; junction bases left unmatched: 7. The CDR3 sequence is 15 residues long. Germline loops: CDR1 SGHTA, CDR2 FQGTGA. For the CDR3, the DNA is TGTGCCAGCAGCTTTAACGGGGGGGCCGGAGAGACCCAGTACTTC. As protein: CASSFNGGAGETQYF.

This chain links TRBV19 with TRBJ2-7; D might be TRBD2 (6 bases). Germline V gene data show CDR1 as LNHDA and CDR2 as SQIVND (reference sequence). V was shortened by 1 base and J by 2 bases, with 12 bases between the two germline ends. The CDR3 is 15 residues long. This CDR3 is CASSIGSGAAYEQYF. The CDR3 coding sequence is TGTGCCAGTAGTATAGGTAGCGGCGCCGCCTACGAGCAGTACTTC.

The rearrangement uses TRBV28 and TRBJ1-1; D is possibly TRBD1 (6 bases). Germline values: CDR1 MDHEN, CDR2 SYDVKM. The V end lost 6 bases, the J end lost 10 bases, and 15 bases lay between the germline ends. The CDR3 spans 12 residues. Written as DNA, the CDR3 is TGTGCCAGCAGGCGACAGGTGGCGGGAGCTTTCTTT. It specifies CASRRQVAGAFF. Full variable domain (missing parts from reference TRBV28 and TRBJ1-1): DVKVTQSSRYLVKRTGEKVFLECVQDMDHENMFWYRQDPGLGLRLIYFSYDVKMKEKGDIPEGYSVSREKKERFSLILESASTNQTSMYLCASRRQVAGAFFGQGTRLTVV.